Listed below are T cell receptor beta chains from one sample, sequenced in a study of blood T cell repertoires in COVID-19. Repertoires were generated with immunoSEQ multiplex PCR, while TCRdb's copy carries only in-frame clones and drops some. The sample lists 250,000 to 400,000 clones; approximately 88% were seen once. The sample consisted of peripheral blood. The receptor set was obtained from a woman under 40 with COVID-19, enrolled during active disease. CDR3s include the opening cysteine and the closing phenylalanine or tryptophan. D genes are given only for firm matches. Some rows mark clone size as missing; the rest say once, few, many or name a class of expanded clone.

D gene: NA; V gene: TRBV7-7; clone size: NA; J gene: TRBJ2-1; CDR3 length: 13; CDR3 protein: CASSLSSYNEQFF; CDR3 DNA: TGTGCTAGCAGCCTGAGCTCCTACAATGAGCAGTTCTTC
D gene: NA; V gene: TRBV6-1; clone size: NA; J gene: TRBJ2-4; CDR3 length: 14; CDR3 protein: CASSAATGWYIQYF; CDR3 DNA: TGTGCCAGCAGTGCAGCAACCGGGTGGTACATTCAGTACTTC
D gene: TRBD1; V gene: TRBV6-6; clone size: NA; J gene: TRBJ1-1; CDR3 length: 15; CDR3 protein: CASSYSQGGLAEAFF; CDR3 DNA: TGTGCCAGCAGTTATTCACAGGGGGGCCTGGCTGAAGCTTTCTTT
D gene: NA; V gene: TRBV29-1; clone size: once; J gene: TRBJ1-3; CDR3 length: 14; CDR3 protein: CSVRAGSSGNTIYF; CDR3 DNA: TGCAGCGTCCGGGCGGGGAGCTCTGGAAACACCATATATTTT
D gene: TRBD1; V gene: TRBV5-6; clone size: NA; J gene: TRBJ1-6; CDR3 length: 16; CDR3 protein: CASRRQGSSYNSPLHF; CDR3 DNA: TGTGCCAGCAGGCGACAGGGGAGCTCCTATAATTCACCCCTCCACTTT
D gene: TRBD1; V gene: TRBV4-1; clone size: NA; J gene: TRBJ1-2; CDR3 length: 15; CDR3 protein: CASSQGPGGLFGYTF; CDR3 DNA: TGCGCCAGCAGCCAAGGTCCAGGGGGCTTGTTTGGCTACACCTTC
D gene: TRBD1; V gene: TRBV4-3; clone size: NA; J gene: TRBJ1-2; CDR3 length: 15; CDR3 protein: CASSQTGTGPYGYTF; CDR3 DNA: TGCGCCAGCAGCCAAACCGGGACAGGGCCCTATGGCTACACCTTC
D gene: TRBD1; V gene: TRBV5-1; clone size: NA; J gene: TRBJ1-4; CDR3 length: 17; CDR3 protein: CASSLALTGTGKEKLFF; CDR3 DNA: TGCGCCAGCAGCTTGGCCCTAACCGGGACAGGGAAGGAAAAACTGTTTTTT
D gene: NA; V gene: TRBV5-4; clone size: NA; J gene: TRBJ1-2; CDR3 length: 14; CDR3 protein: CASSFTGLDYGYTF; CDR3 DNA: TGTGCCAGCAGCTTCACAGGTTTGGACTATGGCTACACCTTC
D gene: TRBD1; V gene: TRBV5-1; clone size: NA; J gene: TRBJ2-5; CDR3 length: 15; CDR3 protein: CASSWSPTGMETQYF; CDR3 DNA: TGCGCCAGCAGCTGGAGCCCGACAGGGATGGAGACCCAGTACTTC
D gene: TRBD2; V gene: TRBV4-2; clone size: NA; J gene: TRBJ2-3; CDR3 length: 17; CDR3 protein: CASSQDGSGAYTDTQYF; CDR3 DNA: TGTGCCAGCAGCCAAGATGGGAGCGGGGCGTACACAGATACGCAGTATTTT
D gene: TRBD1; V gene: TRBV6-5; clone size: NA; J gene: TRBJ2-7; CDR3 length: 14; CDR3 protein: CASSPTGGSYEQYF; CDR3 DNA: TGTGCCAGCAGTCCCACAGGGGGCTCCTACGAGCAGTACTTC
D gene: NA; V gene: TRBV11-2; clone size: NA; J gene: TRBJ2-7; CDR3 length: 14; CDR3 protein: CASSLDLTYYEQYF; CDR3 DNA: TGTGCCAGCAGCTTAGATCTGACATACTACGAGCAGTACTTC
D gene: NA; V gene: TRBV7-9; clone size: NA; J gene: TRBJ2-3; CDR3 length: 12; CDR3 protein: CASSLSRDTQYF; CDR3 DNA: TGTGCCAGCAGCTTATCGAGGGATACGCAGTATTTT
D gene: TRBD1; V gene: TRBV7-2; clone size: NA; J gene: TRBJ1-2; CDR3 length: 16; CDR3 protein: CASSLAATGGYYGYTF; CDR3 DNA: TGTGCCAGCAGCTTAGCAGCGACAGGGGGCTATTATGGCTACACCTTC
D gene: NA; V gene: TRBV6-6; clone size: NA; J gene: TRBJ2-2; CDR3 length: 14; CDR3 protein: CASSRPGDVGELFF; CDR3 DNA: TGTGCCAGCAGCCGCCCCGGGGATGTCGGGGAGCTGTTTTTT
D gene: NA; V gene: TRBV3-1/TRBV3-2; clone size: NA; J gene: TRBJ1-1; CDR3 length: 16; CDR3 protein: CASSQQLGTRDTEAFF; CDR3 DNA: TGTGCCAGCAGCCAACAGCTGGGAACTAGGGACACTGAAGCTTTCTTT
D gene: NA; V gene: TRBV30; clone size: NA; J gene: TRBJ1-4; CDR3 length: 14; CDR3 protein: CAWSGGPTEEKLFF; CDR3 DNA: TGTGCCTGGAGTGGGGGCCCCACTGAGGAAAAACTGTTTTTT
D gene: NA; V gene: TRBV7-2; clone size: NA; J gene: TRBJ1-5; CDR3 length: 13; CDR3 protein: CASSLLYGEPQHF; CDR3 DNA: TGTGCCAGCAGCTTGCTTTACGGGGAGCCCCAGCATTTT
D gene: NA; V gene: TRBV11-2; clone size: NA; J gene: TRBJ2-2; CDR3 length: 14; CDR3 protein: CASSKGGFTGELFF; CDR3 DNA: TGTGCCAGCAGCAAGGGGGGGTTCACCGGGGAGCTGTTTTTT
D gene: TRBD1; V gene: TRBV13; clone size: NA; J gene: TRBJ1-4; CDR3 length: 18; CDR3 protein: CASSLWTGLNPTNEKLFF; CDR3 DNA: TGTGCCAGCAGCCTGTGGACAGGGCTTAACCCAACTAATGAAAAACTGTTTTTT
D gene: NA; V gene: TRBV11-2; clone size: NA; J gene: TRBJ2-5; CDR3 length: 16; CDR3 protein: CASSLHPRRLQETQYF; CDR3 DNA: TGTGCCAGCAGCTTACATCCGAGAAGACTCCAAGAGACCCAGTACTTC
D gene: NA; V gene: TRBV27; clone size: NA; J gene: TRBJ2-3; CDR3 length: 16; CDR3 protein: CASSLGGGIGNQPQYF; CDR3 DNA: TGTGCCAGCAGTTTAGGCGGAGGGATTGGCAATCAGCCCCAGTATTTT
D gene: NA; V gene: TRBV27; clone size: NA; J gene: TRBJ1-6; CDR3 length: 13; CDR3 protein: CASSLTVLSPLHF; CDR3 DNA: TGTGCCAGCAGTTTGACAGTCCTTTCACCCCTCCACTTT
D gene: NA; V gene: TRBV13; clone size: NA; J gene: TRBJ2-3; CDR3 length: 16; CDR3 protein: CASSSARRVKTDTQYF; CDR3 DNA: TGTGCCAGCAGCTCCGCCCGCAGGGTGAAAACAGATACGCAGTATTTT
D gene: NA; V gene: TRBV9; clone size: NA; J gene: TRBJ2-3; CDR3 length: 17; CDR3 protein: CASSVETGVERLDTQYF; CDR3 DNA: TGTGCCAGCAGCGTAGAGACGGGGGTAGAGAGATTAGATACGCAGTATTTT
D gene: NA; V gene: TRBV2; clone size: few; J gene: TRBJ1-2; CDR3 length: 13; CDR3 protein: CASSESDRGGYTF; CDR3 DNA: TGTGCCAGCAGTGAATCCGATAGGGGTGGCTACACCTTC
D gene: NA; V gene: TRBV2; clone size: once; J gene: TRBJ2-5; CDR3 length: 11; CDR3 protein: CASSIQETQYF; CDR3 DNA: TGTGCCAGCAGCATCCAAGAGACCCAGTACTTC
D gene: TRBD1; V gene: TRBV6-5; clone size: NA; J gene: TRBJ1-5; CDR3 length: 13; CDR3 protein: CASSLQGGQPQHF; CDR3 DNA: TGTGCCAGCAGTTTACAGGGGGGTCAGCCCCAGCATTTT
D gene: NA; V gene: TRBV4-1; clone size: once; J gene: TRBJ1-3; CDR3 length: 14; CDR3 protein: CASSPTGLGNTIYF; CDR3 DNA: TGCGCCAGCAGCCCTACAGGGTTGGGAAACACCATATATTTT
D gene: TRBD1; V gene: TRBV5-4; clone size: NA; J gene: TRBJ1-6; CDR3 length: 14; CDR3 protein: CASSLTGANSPLHF; CDR3 DNA: TGTGCCAGCAGCTTAACAGGGGCCAATTCACCCCTCCACTTT
D gene: NA; V gene: TRBV6-5; clone size: NA; J gene: TRBJ1-2; CDR3 length: 14; CDR3 protein: CASSYSPANYGYTF; CDR3 DNA: TGTGCCAGCAGTTACAGCCCGGCTAACTATGGCTACACCTTC
D gene: NA; V gene: TRBV5-4; clone size: NA; J gene: TRBJ1-6; CDR3 length: 15; CDR3 protein: CASSDARVLNSPLHF; CDR3 DNA: TGTGCCAGCAGCGACGCGAGGGTGTTAAATTCACCCCTCCACTTT
D gene: NA; V gene: TRBV9; clone size: NA; J gene: TRBJ2-7; CDR3 length: 14; CDR3 protein: CASSPRTVFSEQYF; CDR3 DNA: TGTGCCAGCAGCCCCCGGACAGTTTTTAGCGAGCAGTACTTC
D gene: NA; V gene: TRBV18; clone size: NA; J gene: TRBJ1-2; CDR3 length: 12; CDR3 protein: CASSPFEYGYTF; CDR3 DNA: TGTGCCAGCTCACCATTTGAGTATGGCTACACCTTC
D gene: NA; V gene: TRBV30; clone size: NA; J gene: TRBJ1-6; CDR3 length: 16; CDR3 protein: CAWSVVRLSYNSPLHF; CDR3 DNA: TGTGCCTGGAGTGTAGTCAGGCTCTCCTATAATTCACCCCTCCACTTT
D gene: NA; V gene: TRBV6-5; clone size: few; J gene: TRBJ1-2; CDR3 length: 13; CDR3 protein: CASRIGSFYGYTF; CDR3 DNA: TGTGCCAGCCGGATAGGGAGCTTCTATGGCTACACCTTC
D gene: NA; V gene: TRBV6-6; clone size: NA; J gene: TRBJ2-5; CDR3 length: 14; CDR3 protein: CASSYFVSEETQYF; CDR3 DNA: TGTGCCAGCAGTTATTTTGTCAGCGAAGAGACCCAGTACTTC
D gene: NA; V gene: TRBV5-4; clone size: few; J gene: TRBJ1-2; CDR3 length: 13; CDR3 protein: CASSSDSYYGYTF; CDR3 DNA: TGTGCCAGCAGCTCTGACAGCTACTATGGCTACACCTTC
D gene: TRBD2; V gene: TRBV4-2; clone size: NA; J gene: TRBJ2-1; CDR3 length: 16; CDR3 protein: CASSQGSGLAGDEQFF; CDR3 DNA: TGTGCCAGCAGCCAAGGATCCGGACTAGCCGGGGACGAGCAGTTCTTC
D gene: TRBD1; V gene: TRBV7-2; clone size: NA; J gene: TRBJ1-2; CDR3 length: 14; CDR3 protein: CASSGDRGNYGYTF; CDR3 DNA: TGTGCCAGCAGCGGGGACAGGGGGAACTATGGCTACACCTTC
D gene: NA; V gene: TRBV24-1; clone size: NA; J gene: TRBJ1-2; CDR3 length: 13; CDR3 protein: CATSDGIRQDYTF; CDR3 DNA: TGTGCCACCAGTGATGGTATTCGACAGGACTACACCTTC